This entry describes one T cell receptor (beta chain). Antigen specificity is unknown. Time point noted: newly diagnosed GD, antithyroid drugs for less than 3 months. PBMC RNA served as the TCR library source. This specimen comes from a study of regulatory T cells in long-lasting Graves disease. Study results and limitations: Patients whose Graves' disease persisted exhibited lower TCR diversity than those newly diagnosed.

Assembly of TCR beta libraries relied on iRepertoire HTBI primers together with Arm-PCR of CDR3 regions. TCRdb independently ran MiXCR on the multiplex PCR reads; one entry per CDR3 protein. The table lists some 220,000 distinct CDR3 sequences, roughly a fifth of them singletons. The CDR3 is made up of 14 amino acids. Looked up from germline, CDR1 is SGHNT and CDR2 is YYREEE (reference sequence). V lost 4 bases to trimming and J lost 13 bases, with 23 bases between them. These records were also assigned to another study, of T cells in Graves' hyperthyroidism and ophthalmopathy. As reported in that work: Most thyroid clonotypes that were expanded above 0.001 also turned up in blood.

The chain uses TRBV5-4 and TRBJ2-5, with D possibly being TRBD1 (5 bases). The receptor's source is a young woman with Graves disease. Sequenced here: peripheral blood mononuclear cells (PBMCs), sampled at new diagnosis, from a patient treated with antithyroid drugs. The CDR3 protein is CASSPIVGQGRRYF. The DNA of the CDR3 is TGTGCCAGCAGCCCTATCGTGGGGCAGGGTCGTAGGTACTTC.